These T cell receptor beta chains were read from a single sample in a study of OX40 agonist ivuxolimab in advanced cancers. Profiled with immunoSEQ multiplex PCR; TCRdb holds only in-frame clones, not every one. Among 57,000 or so clones listed, roughly 81% were seen once. The sample in question was CD4+ or CD8+ T cells sorted from blood, obtained in a trial of the OX40 agonist ivuxolimab. These receptors were obtained from an adult with an advanced solid tumor such as melanoma, head and neck, liver or kidney cancer. CDR3s include the opening cysteine and the closing phenylalanine or tryptophan. Each record gives: D gene, clone size, V gene, J gene, CDR3 protein, CDR3 DNA. The D gene is left open where the match is weak. Clone size, where shown, is once, few, many, or a class for clones that have expanded.

D: TRBD2; size: -; V: TRBV5-1; J: TRBJ2-2; CDR3: CASSLATSEGGELFF; DNA: TGCGCCAGCAGCTTGGCGACTAGCGAAGGCGGGGAGCTGTTTTTT
D: -; size: -; V: TRBV7-9; J: TRBJ1-1; CDR3: CASSLEGGAPNTEAFF; DNA: TGTGCCAGCAGCTTAGAAGGAGGAGCCCCTAACACTGAAGCTTTCTTT
D: TRBD2; size: -; V: TRBV25-1; J: TRBJ2-2; CDR3: CASTTSGSLGGELFF; DNA: TGTGCCAGCACGACTAGCGGGAGTTTGGGCGGGGAGCTGTTTTTT
D: TRBD2; size: few; V: TRBV19; J: TRBJ2-7; CDR3: CASSTIAGPYEQYF; DNA: TGTGCCAGTAGTACGATAGCGGGGCCCTACGAGCAGTACTTC
D: TRBD1; size: -; V: TRBV11-2; J: TRBJ2-5; CDR3: CASNRQGIQETQYF; DNA: TGTGCCAGCAACCGACAGGGAATCCAAGAGACCCAGTACTTC
D: TRBD1; size: -; V: TRBV15; J: TRBJ2-1; CDR3: CATSRVFRGPRSNEQFF; DNA: TGTGCCACCAGCAGAGTTTTTAGGGGGCCACGCAGCAATGAGCAGTTCTTC
D: -; size: -; V: TRBV5-1; J: TRBJ2-4; CDR3: CASSLPGHQNIQYF; DNA: TGCGCCAGCAGCTTACCGGGACATCAAAACATTCAGTACTTC
D: TRBD2; size: -; V: TRBV27; J: TRBJ2-7; CDR3: CASSHYQTSGSSEQYF; DNA: TGTGCCAGCAGTCACTATCAGACTAGCGGGAGCAGCGAGCAGTACTTC
D: -; size: -; V: TRBV28; J: TRBJ2-4; CDR3: CASQTVDVKNIQYF; DNA: TGTGCCAGCCAGACCGTGGATGTCAAAAACATTCAGTACTTC
D: -; size: -; V: TRBV28; J: TRBJ1-1; CDR3: CASSLIGGGEGTEAFF; DNA: TGTGCCAGCAGTTTAATCGGCGGTGGGGAAGGCACTGAAGCTTTCTTT
D: -; size: -; V: TRBV9; J: TRBJ2-2; CDR3: CASSKNTGELFF; DNA: TGTGCCAGCAGCAAGAACACCGGGGAGCTGTTTTTT
D: TRBD2; size: -; V: TRBV28; J: TRBJ2-3; CDR3: CASSLGTSGPSDTQYF; DNA: TGTGCCAGCAGTTTAGGGACTAGCGGGCCATCAGATACGCAGTATTTT
D: TRBD2; size: -; V: TRBV7-9; J: TRBJ2-5; CDR3: CASSLTFGLAAQETQYF; DNA: TGTGCCAGCAGCTTAACCTTTGGCCTAGCGGCCCAAGAGACCCAGTACTTC
D: TRBD1; size: -; V: TRBV7-3; J: TRBJ2-3; CDR3: CASSPSGQGRDTQYF; DNA: TGTGCCAGCAGCCCCTCGGGACAGGGGAGAGATACGCAGTATTTT
D: -; size: once; V: TRBV10-3; J: TRBJ2-2; CDR3: CAISESTGRGNTGELFF; DNA: TGTGCCATCAGTGAGTCGACTGGGCGGGGAAACACCGGGGAGCTGTTTTTT
D: -; size: few; V: TRBV28; J: TRBJ1-2; CDR3: CASRLTDYGYTF; DNA: TGTGCCAGCAGATTGACGGACTATGGCTACACCTTC
D: TRBD2; size: -; V: TRBV7-2; J: TRBJ2-2; CDR3: CASSFRRTSGHTGELFF; DNA: TGTGCCAGCAGCTTTAGAAGGACTAGCGGTCACACCGGGGAGCTGTTTTTT
D: TRBD1; size: -; V: TRBV5-1; J: TRBJ1-1; CDR3: CASSLYPLTGLNTEAFF; DNA: TGCGCCAGCAGCCTCTACCCTCTGACAGGGCTGAACACTGAAGCTTTCTTT
D: TRBD2; size: -; V: TRBV29-1; J: TRBJ2-2; CDR3: CSVETLAGGVGELFF; DNA: TGCAGCGTTGAAACTCTAGCGGGAGGGGTCGGGGAGCTGTTTTTT
D: -; size: -; V: TRBV5-1; J: TRBJ2-5; CDR3: CASSWGQETQYF; DNA: TGCGCCAGCAGCTGGGGACAAGAGACCCAGTACTTC
D: TRBD1; size: -; V: TRBV6-6; J: TRBJ2-7; CDR3: CASSYLGQGLREQYF; DNA: TGTGCCAGCAGTTACTTGGGACAGGGCCTGAGGGAGCAGTACTTC
D: -; size: -; V: TRBV2; J: TRBJ2-4; CDR3: CASSAQVTNIQYF; DNA: TGTGCCAGCAGTGCACAGGTCACGAACATTCAGTACTTC
D: -; size: -; V: TRBV5-5; J: TRBJ2-1; CDR3: CASSLNSNEQFF; DNA: TGTGCCAGCAGCCTGAATAGCAATGAGCAGTTCTTC
D: -; size: -; V: TRBV6-5; J: TRBJ1-6; CDR3: CASSKGGNNSPLHF; DNA: TGTGCCAGCAGCAAAGGGGGGAATAATTCACCCCTCCACTTT
D: TRBD1; size: -; V: TRBV6-6; J: TRBJ1-4; CDR3: CAKHSGQLATNEKLFF; DNA: TGTGCCAAACACTCGGGACAGCTTGCAACTAATGAAAAACTGTTTTTT
D: -; size: -; V: TRBV7-6; J: TRBJ2-2; CDR3: CASSLMGLAGELFF; DNA: TGTGCCAGCAGCCTAATGGGCCTCGCCGGGGAGCTGTTTTTT
D: -; size: -; V: TRBV14; J: TRBJ2-7; CDR3: CASSQDGGVYEQYF; DNA: TGTGCCAGCAGCCAAGATGGTGGCGTCTACGAGCAGTACTTC
D: -; size: -; V: TRBV28; J: TRBJ1-1; CDR3: CASSPGHLATEAFF; DNA: TGTGCCAGCAGTCCGGGACACCTAGCCACTGAAGCTTTCTTT
D: -; size: -; V: TRBV27; J: TRBJ2-7; CDR3: CASSPTDGYEQYF; DNA: TGTGCCAGCAGTCCGACGGACGGGTACGAGCAGTACTTC
D: TRBD2; size: -; V: TRBV11-3; J: TRBJ2-7; CDR3: CASSLGGNYEQYF; DNA: TGTGCCAGCAGCTTGGGGGGGAACTACGAGCAGTACTTC
D: -; size: -; V: TRBV2; J: TRBJ2-1; CDR3: CASSVAGIYNEQFF; DNA: TGTGCCAGCAGTGTTGCGGGGATCTACAATGAGCAGTTCTTC
D: -; size: -; V: TRBV4-3; J: TRBJ2-2; CDR3: CASSHPPRGNTGELFF; DNA: TGCGCCAGCAGCCACCCTCCCCGGGGGAACACCGGGGAGCTGTTTTTT
D: -; size: -; V: TRBV19; J: TRBJ1-5; CDR3: CASSHSNQPQHF; DNA: TGTGCCAGTAGCCATAGCAATCAGCCCCAGCATTTT
D: TRBD1; size: -; V: TRBV30; J: TRBJ2-7; CDR3: CAWKDRRNSYEQYF; DNA: TGTGCCTGGAAGGACAGGAGGAACTCCTACGAGCAGTACTTC
D: -; size: -; V: TRBV5-1; J: TRBJ2-7; CDR3: CASSLDREGKQYF; DNA: TGCGCCAGCAGCTTAGACAGGGAGGGTAAGCAGTACTTC
D: TRBD1; size: -; V: TRBV2; J: TRBJ1-1; CDR3: CATHRDRDIMNTEAFF; DNA: TGTGCCACCCACCGGGACAGGGACATCATGAACACTGAAGCTTTCTTT
D: -; size: -; V: TRBV29-1; J: TRBJ1-4; CDR3: CSVTGLRNEKLFF; DNA: TGCAGCGTCACGGGACTGAGAAATGAAAAACTGTTTTTT
D: TRBD2; size: -; V: TRBV2; J: TRBJ2-7; CDR3: CASTDRLAGGPFYEQYF; DNA: TGTGCCAGCACTGATCGACTAGCGGGGGGGCCCTTCTACGAGCAGTACTTC
D: -; size: -; V: TRBV10-3; J: TRBJ2-2; CDR3: CAISPVGQPNTGELFF; DNA: TGTGCCATCAGTCCGGTCGGGCAGCCGAACACCGGGGAGCTGTTTTTT
D: -; size: -; V: TRBV11-2; J: TRBJ2-7; CDR3: CASSPQGTYEQYF; DNA: TGTGCCAGCAGCCCTCAGGGGACCTACGAGCAGTACTTC
D: -; size: -; V: TRBV9; J: TRBJ2-1; CDR3: CASSVSGQYYNEQFF; DNA: TGTGCCAGCAGCGTATCGGGACAATACTACAATGAGCAGTTCTTC
D: TRBD1; size: -; V: TRBV28; J: TRBJ1-5; CDR3: CASSPRDSLWSNQPQHF; DNA: TGTGCCAGCAGTCCCCGGGACAGCTTATGGAGCAATCAGCCCCAGCATTTT
D: -; size: -; V: TRBV7-2; J: TRBJ1-4; CDR3: CASSFGRATNEKLFF; DNA: TGTGCCAGCAGCTTTGGGCGGGCAACTAATGAAAAACTGTTTTTT
D: TRBD2; size: -; V: TRBV5-5; J: TRBJ2-5; CDR3: CASYVLAGEETQYF; DNA: TGTGCCAGCTATGTACTAGCGGGAGAAGAGACCCAGTACTTC
D: -; size: -; V: TRBV7-2; J: TRBJ2-5; CDR3: CASSLDPNQETQYF; DNA: TGTGCCAGCAGCCTGGACCCTAACCAAGAGACCCAGTACTTC